This T cell receptor beta chain was identified during a study of regulatory T cells in long-lasting Graves disease. Study information: Graves' patients diagnosed newly had used antithyroid drugs under 3 months.

Researchers made TCR beta libraries by using iRepertoire HTBI primers and running Arm-PCR on CDR3 regions. Using its own MiXCR run on the multiplex PCR reads, TCRdb lists one record per CDR3 protein. The table has around 500,000 distinct CDR3 sequences, about 16% seen once. This clonotype was detected many times. V gave up 6 bases and J gave up 7 bases, with 12 bases separating them. This CDR3 is 13 amino acids long. Germline CDR1 reads SNHLY; CDR2 reads FYNNEI. Time point indicated: newly diagnosed GD, antithyroid drugs for less than 3 months. From RNA extracted from PBMCs, the TCR library was made. The peripheral blood volume drawn was approximately 9 milliliters, and it was collected into EDTA tubes. These data were likewise used in another study, on T cells in Graves' hyperthyroidism and ophthalmopathy.

The starting material was peripheral blood mononuclear cells (PBMCs), obtained at new diagnosis, from a patient treated with antithyroid drugs. The clonotype comes from a middle-aged woman with Graves disease. The chain employs TRBV2 and TRBJ1-4; D unclear. The CDR3 spells CASSEGLGEKLFF. The CDR3 coding sequence is TGTGCCAGCAGCGAGGGTTTGGGTGAAAAACTGTTTTTT.